The 27 T cell receptor beta chains reported below all come from one sample, sequenced in a study of T-cell reconstitution after alpha-beta-depleted transplantation in children. A library of TCRbeta sequences, prepared with unique molecular identifiers, was generated. Using its own MiXCR run on the PCR reads, TCRdb lists one record per CDR3 protein. The sample includes about 240,000 distinct CDR3 sequences, about 25% seen only once; the top ten take approximately 2.5%. The input for sequencing was PBMCs, taken before TCRalphabeta/CD19-depleted stem cell transplant. These receptor sequences come from a girl aged 2-10 years with Fanconi anemia, due to receive a stem cell transplant.

This chain links TRBV29-1 with TRBJ2-1; D not certain. Germline loops: CDR1 SQVTM, CDR2 ANQGSEA. The CDR3 is 11 residues long. With 2 bases removed from V and 3 bases from J, the gap between germline ends came to 2 bases. CDR3 coding DNA: TGCAGCGTTGAAAACTACAATGAGCAGTTCTTC. It yields the protein CSVENYNEQFF.

This clonotype was picked up many times. The V and J genes are TRBV24-1 and TRBJ2-1; the D gene could be TRBD1 or TRBD2 (6 bases each). The CDR3 length is 17 residues. Trimming removed 5 bases at V and 0 bases at J, with 16 bases between. CDR1 is KGHDR and CDR2 is SFDVKD in the germline V gene. This CDR3 reads CATSGRVQGPSYNEQFF. The CDR3 region has the DNA TGTGCCACCAGTGGGAGGGTTCAGGGGCCCTCCTACAATGAGCAGTTCTTC.

This clonotype was picked up many times. The V gene is TRBV7-2, the J gene TRBJ2-7, with D hard to call. There are 12 residues in the CDR3. Per germline, CDR1 SGHTA and CDR2 FQGNSA. Trimming pared 1 base from V and 3 bases from J, leaving 4 bases between. The CDR3 nucleotides are TGTGCCAGCAGCTTAGACTACTACGAGCAGTACTTC. It specifies CASSLDYYEQYF.

In this sample, this clonotype turned up many times. The V call is TRBV29-1, the J call TRBJ1-1; 7 bases fit TRBD1. The CDR3 is 13 residues long. Unmatched junction bases numbered 6, after V lost 0 bases and J lost 8 bases. The germline V gene encodes CDR1 SQVTM and CDR2 ANQGSEA. The CDR3: CSVEDWDSEEAFF. Here the CDR3 DNA reads TGCAGCGTTGAAGATTGGGACAGTGAAGAAGCTTTCTTT.

This clonotype has more than one count but fewer than ten. This chain uses TRBV29-1 with TRBJ2-1, with 9 nucleotides matching TRBD1. Germline V gene sequence: CDR1 SQVTM, CDR2 ANQGSEA. The CDR3 is 17 amino acids. The junction had 9 bases not matched to a gene; V was cut back by 0 bases and J by 3 bases. This chain's CDR3 is CSVEDHGTGKNYNEQFF. For the CDR3, the DNA is TGCAGCGTTGAAGATCATGGGACAGGGAAAAACTACAATGAGCAGTTCTTC.

This sequence joins TRBV9 and TRBJ2-1, with D unclear. CDR3 length equals 14 residues. Trimming removed 3 bases from V and 0 bases from J, with 7 bases in between. The germline gives CDR1 SGDLS, CDR2 YYNGEE. The CDR3 is CASSDKSSYNEQFF. Here the CDR3 DNA reads TGTGCCAGCAGCGACAAGAGCTCCTACAATGAGCAGTTCTTC.

This clonotype was seen at least ten times. The rearrangement joins TRBV12-3 or TRBV12-4 to TRBJ2-5, with 11 positions matching TRBD2. V lost 5 bases and J lost 5; bases outside the gene matches: 7. This CDR3 spans 15 amino acids. CDR3 nucleotide sequence: TGTGCCAGCAGTCCGACTAGCGGGATTGGGGAGACCCAGTACTTC. The encoded protein is CASSPTSGIGETQYF.

Concerning this clonotype: This may stem from a read error, because a much larger clone lies one nucleotide away. This chain connects TRBV12-3 or TRBV12-4 to TRBJ1-2, with 7 nucleotides matching TRBD1. The CDR3 consists of 14 residues. The V and J ends lost 3 bases and 3 bases, in that order; junction bases with no gene match: 4. This CDR3 is CASSLGQTHYGYTF. DNA of the CDR3: TGTGCCAGCAGTTTGGGACAGACCCACTATGGCTACACCTTC.

A few counts support this clonotype. The chain combines TRBV5-1 with TRBJ2-1; 12 bases are shared with TRBD2. The V segment lost 2 bases and the J segment 10 bases; nucleotides outside the gene matches: 7. The CDR3 length is 15 residues. The germline V gene has CDR1 SGHRS and CDR2 YFSETQ. The CDR3 region has the DNA TGCGCCAGCAGCTTTGGACTAGCGGGGCCTTCGGAGCAGTTCTTC. Translated, it gives CASSFGLAGPSEQFF.

In its sample, this clonotype was seen many times. V usage is TRBV20-1 and J usage is TRBJ1-2; 8 bases match TRBD1. In germline, CDR1 is DFQATT, CDR2 SNEGSKA (reference sequence). The CDR3 sequence is 13 residues long. V shed 3 bases, J shed 4 bases, and the junction held 4 bases outside the gene matches. As DNA, the CDR3 is TGCAGTGCTAGTCTCAGGGGGCTCTATGGCTACACCTTC. Translating gives CSASLRGLYGYTF.

The V gene is TRBV29-1, the J gene TRBJ2-1; 9 nucleotides line up with TRBD1. The germline V gene has CDR1 SQVTM and CDR2 ANQGSEA. The V segment lost 7 bases and the J segment 4 bases; nucleotides outside the gene matches: 8. The CDR3 spans 14 residues. This chain's CDR3 is CSAPGQGLYNEQFF. CDR3 sequence (DNA): TGCAGCGCCCCGGGACAGGGACTTTACAATGAGCAGTTCTTC.

The rearrangement links TRBV4-2 to TRBJ2-2; TRBD2 aligns across 9 bases. The CDR3 has 16 residues. The V and J ends lost 1 base and 1 base, in that order; junction bases with no gene match: 1. CDR1 LGHNA and CDR2 YNFKEQ come from the germline V gene. The CDR3 region is CASSQGGRGNTGELFF. CDR3 bases: TGTGCCAGCAGCCAAGGCGGGAGGGGGAACACCGGGGAGCTGTTTTTT.

This clonotype has just a few counts. The rearrangement uses TRBV4-1 and TRBJ2-5, with TRBD2 matching over 9 bases. The germline V gene has CDR1 MGHRA and CDR2 YSYEKL. V was pared by 4 bases and J by 4 bases, with 4 bases of the junction left unmatched. The CDR3 loop spans 14 amino acids. In nucleotides, the CDR3 is TGCGCCAGCAGCCCAGCTAGCGGGATAGAGACCCAGTACTTC. The encoded protein is CASSPASGIETQYF.

The chain is built from TRBV27 and TRBJ2-3; the match to TRBD1 covers 9 bases. Germline values: CDR1 MNHEY, CDR2 SMNVEV (reference sequence). The CDR3 consists of 14 residues. V lost 6 bases, J lost 2 bases, and 3 bases stayed unmatched. The CDR3 region has the DNA TGTGCCAGCAGCCGGGACAGGGCCACAGATACGCAGTATTTT. Its protein is CASSRDRATDTQYF.

The rearrangement uses TRBV7-2 and TRBJ2-3; the D is unclear. This CDR3 is built from 12 residues. V dropped 1 base and J dropped 10 bases, with 9 bases sitting between them. CDR1 SGHTA and CDR2 FQGNSA come from the germline V gene. The CDR3 bases are TGTGCCAGCAGCTTAGTCGTGTTGGCGCAGTATTTT. The encoded protein is CASSLVVLAQYF.

This clonotype was found many times. The V gene is TRBV4-2, the J gene TRBJ2-2, with 8 bases matching TRBD2. The CDR3 runs to 17 residues. Germline V gene sequence: CDR1 LGHNA, CDR2 YNFKEQ. The trim removed 4 bases at V and 4 bases at J, leaving 11 bases unmatched. The CDR3 region has the DNA TGTGCCAGCAGCCCATGGGGCCTAGCGGGTTCCACCGGGGAGCTGTTTTTT. Protein: CASSPWGLAGSTGELFF.

The V call is TRBV12-5, the J call TRBJ2-1, with 7 bases aligning to TRBD2. The CDR3 has 17 residues. Trimming took 1 base from V and 6 from J; bases not matched to a gene: 12. Germline-derived CDR1 and CDR2 are LGHNT and FRNRAP. DNA for the CDR3: TGTGCTAGTGGTTTGGCCACTACTAGCGCGTCCCTCAATGAGCAGTTCTTC. Amino acids: CASGLATTSASLNEQFF.

This clonotype was seen repeatedly, ten times or more. V usage is TRBV20-1 and J usage is TRBJ2-5; 11 nucleotides align to TRBD2. V lost 2 bases, J lost 5 bases, and 19 bases stayed unmatched. In germline, CDR1 is DFQATT, CDR2 SNEGSKA (reference sequence). This CDR3 spans 19 amino acids. The CDR3 sequence is CSARRQPRVAGGPGETQYF. The CDR3 DNA reads as TGCAGTGCTAGACGGCAGCCACGAGTAGCGGGAGGGCCCGGTGAGACCCAGTACTTC.

This clonotype was found many times. The chain carries TRBV6-1 and TRBJ2-6, with D maybe TRBD1 (5 bases). Germline values: CDR1 MNHNS, CDR2 SASEGT. Trimming left V 5 bases short and J 2 bases short, with 19 bases between. This CDR3 has 18 amino acids. The CDR3 DNA reads as TGTGCCAGCAGTCGAGACAGCCCGGCCGGCCCTGGGGCCAACGTCCTGACTTTC. It specifies CASSRDSPAGPGANVLTF.

This clonotype was detected only a few times. CDR3 coding DNA: TGTGCCAGCAGCTATGGACAGGGTTTGTACGGCTACACCTTC. It codes for CASSYGQGLYGYTF. V is TRBV7-6 and J is TRBJ1-2, with 8 bases matching TRBD1. CDR1 and CDR2 (germline): SGHVS, FNYEAQ. The V and J ends lost 4 bases and 8 bases, in that order; junction bases with no gene match: 9. This CDR3 comprises 14 residues.

This clonotype was found a few times. The chain links TRBV20-1 to TRBJ2-2; 7 bases agree with TRBD1. Losses at the gene ends were 0 bases for V and 7 bases for J; bases not matched to a gene: 8. Germline values: CDR1 DFQATT, CDR2 SNEGSKA (reference sequence). The CDR3 sequence is 15 residues long. CDR3 nucleotides: TGCAGTGCTAGAGATTTAAGGGGGCACGGCGGGGAGCTGTTTTTT. The encoded protein is CSARDLRGHGGELFF.

This clonotype was counted ten times or more. The CDR3 reads CSVDGAYRETQYF. CDR3 sequence (DNA): TGCAGCGTTGATGGTGCATACCGTGAGACCCAGTACTTC. The genes are TRBV29-1 and TRBJ2-5; D call uncertain. The CDR3 totals 13 residues. Trimming removed 3 bases from V and 5 bases from J, with 13 bases in between. Germline CDR1 is SQVTM and CDR2 is ANQGSEA.

This chain connects TRBV6-2 or TRBV6-3 to TRBJ2-3; 14 bases agree with TRBD2. Germline trimming cut 7 bases from V and 0 bases from J; bases unmatched to any gene: 15. Germline V gene lookup returns CDR1 MNHEY and CDR2 SVGEGT. The CDR3 has 20 residues. CDR3 sequence reads: CASTPSTSGGVKLSTDTQYF. CDR3 coding DNA: TGTGCCAGCACCCCGTCGACTAGCGGGGGGGTTAAACTAAGCACAGATACGCAGTATTTT.

The gene calls are TRBV6-2 or TRBV6-3 and TRBJ2-3, with no clear D. V lost 7 bases, J lost 1 base, and 12 bases lay in between. This CDR3 region has 14 residues. Germline values: CDR1 MNHEY, CDR2 SVGEGT. CDR3 sequence (DNA): TGTGCCAGCACCCCAAGTCAACGCACAGATACGCAGTATTTT. Translating gives CASTPSQRTDTQYF.

This clonotype was seen a few times. The V call is TRBV4-1, the J call TRBJ2-5, with D maybe TRBD1 (5 bases). The germline gives CDR1 MGHRA, CDR2 YSYEKL. V lost 0 bases and J 4 bases, leaving 12 bases between the germline ends. CDR3 length equals 15 residues. CDR3 residues: CASSQEQGVGETQYF. The CDR3 nucleotides read TGCGCCAGCAGCCAAGAGCAGGGCGTAGGAGAGACCCAGTACTTC.

This clonotype showed up just a few times. The chain has TRBV7-3 and TRBJ2-1, with 9 bases matching TRBD2. Germline V gene lookup returns CDR1 SGHTA and CDR2 FQGTGA. CDR3 size: 16 residues. The trim removed 0 bases at V and 4 bases at J, leaving 4 bases unmatched. This CDR3 is CASSLTVAGVYNEQFF. CDR3 sequence (DNA): TGTGCCAGCAGCTTAACGGTAGCGGGAGTTTACAATGAGCAGTTCTTC.

On this clonotype: As the CDR3 is not closed by the conserved phenylalanine or tryptophan, this likely results from a read error. The DNA is left out, because the CDR3 cannot be placed on it with certainty; the CDR3 is given as TCRdb lists it. The genes are TRBV7-9 and TRBJ1-1; the tabulated D call, TRBD1, remains unverified against the DNA. CDR1 and CDR2 from the germline V gene are SEHNR and FQNEAQ (reference sequence). The CDR3 length is 10 residues, termini included. CDR3: CASSLDPRVV.